This entry lists 21 T cell receptor beta chains sequenced from one sample in a study of T cells in Graves' hyperthyroidism and ophthalmopathy. TCR beta CDR3 regions were amplified from RNA transcripts. HTBI primers were used for first-round RT-PCR of the TCR CDR3. One entry per CDR3 protein results from TCRdb running MiXCR on the multiplex PCR reads. The data contain hundreds of thousands of distinct CDR3 sequences, 15% to 20% of them seen just once; the ten biggest clones take up 17%. What was sequenced was blood. These receptor sequences come from a woman aged 18-29 years with Graves' ophthalmopathy.

V and J are TRBV6-1 and TRBJ2-3; 8 bases are shared with TRBD1. The trim removed 0 bases at V and 1 base at J, leaving 3 bases unmatched. In germline, CDR1 is MNHNS, CDR2 SASEGT. There are 16 residues in the CDR3. The CDR3 nucleotides read TGTGCCAGCAGTGAAGCTCAGGGGGCTGGCACAGATACGCAGTATTTT. Translation: CASSEAQGAGTDTQYF.

Many counts were recorded for this clonotype. This chain uses TRBV5-5 with TRBJ2-7; no definite D call. CDR1 SGHKS and CDR2 YYEKEE come from the germline V gene (reference sequence). The germline V and J ends were trimmed by 5 bases and 2 bases, with 17 bases remaining between them. CDR3 length: 15 amino acids. The DNA of the CDR3 is TGTGCCAGCAGTCAGAACCTAGTAACGACCTACGAGCAGTACTTC. It yields the protein CASSQNLVTTYEQYF.

This clonotype was counted ten times or more. The rearrangement uses TRBV5-1 and TRBJ2-3; 11 bases fit TRBD2. With V trimmed by 2 bases and J by 0 bases, 2 bases remained unmatched. Germline CDR1 is SGHRS and CDR2 is YFSETQ. The CDR3 is 16 amino acids. Here the CDR3 DNA reads TGCGCCAGCAGCTTCCCTAGCGGGAGGAGCACAGATACGCAGTATTTT. Amino acids: CASSFPSGRSTDTQYF.

This clonotype has ten or more counts. The rearrangement uses TRBV27 and TRBJ1-2; a weak D match, TRBD1 (6 bases). The CDR3 loop spans 15 amino acids. V was clipped by 6 bases and J by 2 bases, with 16 bases between them. CDR1 MNHEY and CDR2 SMNVEV come from the germline V gene (reference sequence). This CDR3 is CASSRSGGLNYGYTF. CDR3 sequence (DNA): TGTGCCAGCAGCCGCAGCGGGGGGCTGAACTATGGCTACACCTTC.

Many counts were recorded for this clonotype. The rearrangement uses TRBV5-1 and TRBJ2-1; 15 bases match TRBD2. J lost 10 bases, V lost 3 bases, and 8 bases had no gene match. Germline V gives CDR1 SGHRS, CDR2 YFSETQ. CDR3 length: 16 amino acids. The CDR3 DNA reads TGCGCCAGCAGCTGGACACCGGGACTAGCGGGAGGCGAGCAGTTCTTC. It codes for CASSWTPGLAGGEQFF.

This clonotype was observed many times. J is TRBJ2-7 and V is TRBV20-1, with 10 bases that match TRBD2. CDR3 size: 14 residues. After removal of 3 bases from V and 6 bases from J, the junction contained 8 bases not matched to a gene. The germline CDR1 and CDR2 sequences are DFQATT and SNEGSKA (reference sequence). DNA for the CDR3: TGCAGTGCTAGTCCCCTAGCGGGAGTCGCCGAGCAGTACTTC. The encoded protein is CSASPLAGVAEQYF.

In this sample, this clonotype turned up many times. This chain connects TRBV2 to TRBJ2-1; either TRBD1 or TRBD2 may supply D (5 bases each). The ends were cut back, 6 bases at V and 1 base at J, with 13 bases in the middle. CDR1 SNHLY and CDR2 FYNNEI come from the germline V gene. The CDR3 extends over 15 amino acids. CDR3 nucleotide sequence: TGTGCCAGCAGCCTTCCGTGGGGGTCCTACAATGAGCAGTTCTTC. Translation gives CASSLPWGSYNEQFF.

J is TRBJ1-2 and V is TRBV7-9, with unresolved D. Trimming pared 4 bases from V and 2 bases from J, leaving 14 bases between. Looked up from germline, CDR1 is SEHNR and CDR2 is FQNEAQ (reference sequence). The CDR3 has 15 amino acids. CDR3 residues: CASSSVPNLNYGYTF. The CDR3 nucleotides read TGTGCCAGCAGCTCAGTGCCAAATCTGAACTATGGCTACACCTTC.

For this clonotype: A single base separates this from a much larger clone, so it may be a read error. V usage is TRBV28 and J usage is TRBJ1-1; D remains ambiguous. This CDR3 spans 14 amino acids. From germline, CDR1 is MDHEN and CDR2 SYDVKM. Trimming removed 5 bases at V and 5 bases at J, with 15 bases between. CDR3 loop: CASSGYSGRTEAFF. In DNA, the CDR3 is TGTGCCAGCAGTGGTTACAGTGGGCGAACTGAAGCTTTCTTT.

The chain links TRBV6-1 to TRBJ2-2; 8 nucleotides align to TRBD1. Per the germline V gene, CDR1 is MNHNS and CDR2 is SASEGT. V lost 10 bases, J lost 4 bases, and 5 bases stayed unmatched. CDR3 length: 13 amino acids. The CDR3 here is CAIGQGITGELFF. The CDR3, as DNA: TGTGCCATCGGACAGGGTATCACCGGGGAGCTGTTTTTT.

This clonotype was seen only a few times. In nucleotides, the CDR3 is TGTGCCAGCAGTGCCGGCGGACGGAGCACAGATACGCAGTATTTT. This sequence encodes CASSAGGRSTDTQYF. The rearrangement uses TRBV6-2 or TRBV6-3 and TRBJ2-3, with D uncertain. The CDR3 extends over 15 amino acids. Germline CDR1 reads MNHEY; CDR2 reads SVGEGT. V was trimmed by 5 bases and J by 0 bases, leaving 12 bases between them.

The rearrangement joins TRBV5-1 to TRBJ2-1; 10 positions match TRBD1. Trimming took 5 bases from V and 2 from J; bases not matched to a gene: 7. Germline-derived CDR1 and CDR2 are SGHRS and YFSETQ. The CDR3 is made up of 16 amino acids. CDR3 loop: CASRTGGFVPYNEQFF. CDR3 nucleotide sequence: TGCGCCAGCAGGACAGGGGGCTTCGTTCCCTACAATGAGCAGTTCTTC.

The table lists this clonotype with many counts. The V gene is TRBV30, the J gene TRBJ1-2; D might be TRBD1 (5 bases). V lost 2 bases and J 4 bases, leaving 11 bases between the germline ends. Germline CDR1 GTSNPN, CDR2 SVGIG (reference sequence). The CDR3 totals 13 residues. CDR3 sequence: CAWSLDNSYGYTF. CDR3 nucleotide sequence: TGTGCCTGGAGTCTGGACAACTCCTATGGCTACACCTTC. Full variable domain (outside the CDR3, taken from reference TRBV30 and TRBJ1-2): SQTIHQWPATLVQPVGSPLSLECTVEGTSNPNLYWYRQAAGRGLQLLFYSVGIGQISSEVPQNLSASRPQDRQFILSSKKLLLSDSGFYLCAWSLDNSYGYTFGSGTRLTVV.

This chain links TRBV5-1 with TRBJ2-7; TRBD2 matches at 8 bases. With V trimmed by 1 base and J by 0 bases, 3 bases remained unmatched. CDR1 is SGHRS, CDR2 YFSETQ, per germline. The length of the CDR3 is 15 residues. Written as DNA, the CDR3 is TGCGCCAGCAGCTTGACGGGAGGGAGCTCCTACGAGCAGTACTTC. It codes for CASSLTGGSSYEQYF.

This clonotype was recorded at least ten times. The rearrangement links TRBV13 to TRBJ2-4; D gene ambiguous. The ends were cut back, 0 bases at V and 2 bases at J, with 5 bases in the middle. This CDR3 has 14 amino acids. Germline V lookup: CDR1 PRHDT, CDR2 FYEKMQ (reference sequence). The DNA for the CDR3 is TGTGCCAGCAGCTTAGGAGGGACCAAAAACATTCAGTACTTC. This codes for CASSLGGTKNIQYF.

This clonotype was detected many times. CDR3 amino acids: CASSLATGYNEQFF. CDR3 coding DNA: TGCGCCAGCAGCTTGGCGACAGGGTACAATGAGCAGTTCTTC. V and J are TRBV5-1 and TRBJ2-1; 7 nucleotides agree with TRBD1. Germline trimming cut 0 bases from V and 4 bases from J; bases unmatched to any gene: 1. This CDR3 has 14 amino acids. CDR1 is SGHRS and CDR2 is YFSETQ in the germline V gene.

This clonotype was picked up many times. The gene calls are TRBV25-1 and TRBJ1-1; unclear D gene. V lost 6 bases and J 3 bases, leaving 11 bases between the germline ends. This CDR3 is 13 amino acids long. Germline CDR1 reads MGHDK; CDR2 reads SYGVNS. CDR3 nucleotide sequence: TGTGCCAGCAGCGATGACGGGGACACTGAAGCTTTCTTT. Its protein is CASSDDGDTEAFF.

V gene TRBV5-4 combines with J gene TRBJ2-7; 8 positions agree with TRBD1. The CDR3 runs to 14 residues. Germline assignment: CDR1 SGHNT and CDR2 YYREEE (reference sequence). The ends lost 4 bases at V and 5 bases at J; junction bases unmatched: 8. CDR3 amino acids: CASSATDRENEQYF. The CDR3 region has the DNA TGTGCCAGCAGCGCTACGGACAGGGAGAACGAGCAGTACTTC. The full variable domain, its missing parts supplied by reference TRBV5-4 and TRBJ2-7, is ETGVTQSPTHLIKTRGQQVTLRCSSQSGHNTVSWYQQALGQGPQFIFQYYREEENGRGNFPPRFSGLQFPNYSSELNVNALELDDSALYLCASSATDRENEQYFGPGTRLTVT.

This clonotype was observed at least ten times. V and J are TRBV28 and TRBJ1-5, with a weak D call TRBD1 (6 bases). This CDR3 comprises 14 residues. Trimming shortened V by 5 bases and J by 3 bases, and 11 bases separated the two germline ends. The germline gives CDR1 MDHEN, CDR2 SYDVKM. The CDR3 protein is CASSVQGINQPQHF. The CDR3 coding sequence is TGTGCCAGCAGTGTACAGGGAATCAATCAGCCCCAGCATTTT.

This clonotype was found many times. The rearrangement uses TRBV11-2 and TRBJ1-3, with 8 bases aligning to TRBD1. Germline CDR1 reads SGHAT; CDR2 reads FQNNGV. The CDR3 totals 17 residues. V was pared by 0 bases and J by 2 bases, with 6 bases of the junction left unmatched. DNA of the CDR3: TGTGCCAGCAGCTTAGATCGCGTGACAGGGGCTGGAAACACCATATATTTT. Protein: CASSLDRVTGAGNTIYF. Supplemented by reference TRBV11-2 and TRBJ1-3, the full variable domain reads EAGVAQSPRYKIIEKRQSVAFWCNPISGHATLYWYQQILGQGPKLLIQFQNNGVVDDSQLPKDRFSAERLKGVDSTLKIQPAKLEDSAVYLCASSLDRVTGAGNTIYFGEGSWLTVV.

The chain carries TRBV19 and TRBJ2-1; 10 bases line up with TRBD2. The length of the CDR3 is 16 residues. Germline V gene data show CDR1 as LNHDA and CDR2 as SQIVND (reference sequence). V lost 5 bases to trimming and J lost 6 bases; unmatched junction nucleotides: 10. CDR3 amino acids: CASSVVAGGPGNEQFF. For the CDR3, the DNA is TGTGCCAGTAGTGTCGTAGCGGGGGGCCCTGGCAATGAGCAGTTCTTC. The full variable domain, its missing parts supplied by reference TRBV19 and TRBJ2-1, is DGGITQSPKYLFRKEGQNVTLSCEQNLNHDAMYWYRQDPGQGLRLIYYSQIVNDFQKGDIAEGYSVSREKKESFPLTVTSAQKNPTAFYLCASSVVAGGPGNEQFFGPGTRLTVL.